The 17 T cell receptor beta chains presented below share a single source sample, sequenced in a study of T-cell reconstitution after alpha-beta-depleted transplantation in children. Using unique molecular identifiers, the investigators prepared the TCRbeta library. TCRdb reprocessed the PCR reads via MiXCR and lists one record per CDR3 protein. The sample carries some 500,000 distinct CDR3 sequences, approximately 20% recorded once. The sequences come from PBMCs from the stem cell graft donor, collected from the stem cell graft. The receptors stem from a human donor who donated a stem cell graft to a child with acute lymphoblastic leukemia.

This chain uses TRBV5-5 with TRBJ2-7, with 8 bases that match TRBD1. V shed 4 bases and J 4 bases; nucleotides not matched to a gene: 10. Looked up from germline, CDR1 is SGHKS and CDR2 is YYEKEE (reference sequence). This CDR3 spans 15 amino acids. CDR3 amino acids: CASSPPDREDYEQYF. CDR3 in DNA: TGTGCCAGCAGCCCGCCGGACAGGGAGGATTACGAGCAGTACTTC. Filled out from reference TRBV5-5 and TRBJ2-7, the complete variable domain reads DAGVTQSPTHLIKTRGQQVTLRCSPISGHKSVSWYQQVLGQGPQFIFQYYEKEERGRGNFPDRFSARQFPNYSSELNVNALLLGDSALYLCASSPPDREDYEQYFGPGTRLTVT.

The gene calls are TRBV12-3 or TRBV12-4 and TRBJ2-7; TRBD2 agrees at 14 bases. This CDR3 comprises 17 residues. V lost 6 bases to trimming and J lost 2 bases; unmatched junction nucleotides: 9. The DNA for the CDR3 is TGTGCCAGCAGCCGGGGACTAGCGGGAGCCGGCGCCTACGAGCAGTACTTC. Its translation is CASSRGLAGAGAYEQYF.

The genes are TRBV24-1 and TRBJ2-3; possibly TRBD2 for D (5 bases). V was shortened by 4 bases and J by 8 bases, with 12 bases between the two germline ends. This CDR3 comprises 13 residues. CDR1 and CDR2 from the germline V gene are KGHDR and SFDVKD. For the CDR3, the DNA is TGTGCCACCAGTGAAACCCCACTAGGTACGCAGTATTTT. Its translation: CATSETPLGTQYF.

In this sample, this clonotype turned up a few times. The CDR3 DNA is TGCGCCAGCAGCCAAGATGCACTAGCGGGATTTGTAGGGGCCAAAAACATTCAGTACTTC. Its translation: CASSQDALAGFVGAKNIQYF. The chain uses TRBV4-1 and TRBJ2-4, with TRBD2 matching over 10 bases. This CDR3 is 20 amino acids long. Germline V gene lookup returns CDR1 MGHRA and CDR2 YSYEKL. The V segment lost 0 bases and the J segment 1 base; nucleotides outside the gene matches: 12.

This clonotype was picked up a small number of times. J is TRBJ2-7 and V is TRBV5-1; D is perhaps TRBD2 (5 bases). Germline V gene sequence: CDR1 SGHRS, CDR2 YFSETQ. The V gene lost 3 bases and the J gene lost 2 bases, with 21 bases spanning the gap. The CDR3 spans 17 residues. The DNA of the CDR3 is TGCGCCAGCAGCTGGACCTCTGGACTTAACTCCGCCTACGAGCAGTACTTC. As protein: CASSWTSGLNSAYEQYF.

CDR3 in DNA: TGTGCCAGCAGTTTATCGGGGGGCCGACTAGACTACTACGAGCAGTACTTC. Protein product: CASSLSGGRLDYYEQYF. V is TRBV27 and J is TRBJ2-7, with D perhaps being TRBD1 or TRBD2 (6 bases each). Germline lookup yields CDR1 MNHEY and CDR2 SMNVEV (reference sequence). This CDR3 comprises 17 residues. Deletions cut 0 bases from V and 3 bases from J, with 18 bases between.

The chain joins TRBV5-1 to TRBJ2-7; 10 nucleotides align to TRBD1. V shed 0 bases, J shed 3 bases, and the junction held 15 bases outside the gene matches. Germline V gene data show CDR1 as SGHRS and CDR2 as YFSETQ. The CDR3 runs to 19 residues. The CDR3 DNA reads TGCGCCAGCAGCTTGGTGATATCGGTTTTGGGGACAGGGGACTACGAGCAGTACTTC. Its protein is CASSLVISVLGTGDYEQYF.

This clonotype was counted between two and nine times. The CDR3 DNA sequence: TGTGCCAGCAGTTTAGATAGGCCAGGGGTTATCAATCAGCCCCAGCATTTT. Encoded protein: CASSLDRPGVINQPQHF. The rearrangement joins TRBV12-3 or TRBV12-4 to TRBJ1-5; possible D gene TRBD1, 6 bases. The CDR3 has 17 amino acids. The ends were cut back, 1 base at V and 3 bases at J, with 16 bases in the middle.

This clonotype turned up a few times. This chain connects TRBV7-2 to TRBJ2-7; D not certain. CDR1 is SGHTA and CDR2 is FQGNSA in the germline V gene. CDR3 size: 15 residues. V dropped 7 bases and J dropped 2 bases, with 18 bases sitting between them. The CDR3 here is CASTLHGWNPYEQYF. CDR3 in DNA: TGTGCCAGCACCTTGCATGGATGGAATCCCTACGAGCAGTACTTC. Supplemented by reference TRBV7-2 and TRBJ2-7, the full variable domain reads GAGVSQSPSNKVTEKGKDVELRCDPISGHTALYWYRQSLGQGLEFLIYFQGNSAPDKSGLPSDRFSAERTGGSVSTLTIQRTQQEDSAVYLCASTLHGWNPYEQYFGPGTRLTVT.

This clonotype turned up a few times. The chain is built from TRBV29-1 and TRBJ2-1; 9 bases align to TRBD1. The CDR3 is 16 residues long. Germline-derived CDR1 and CDR2 are SQVTM and ANQGSEA. The J segment lost 7 bases and the V segment lost 2 bases, leaving 12 bases of the junction unmatched. CDR3 region: CSVEKYRGRRSNEQFF. CDR3 DNA: TGCAGCGTTGAAAAATACAGGGGGCGACGTTCAAATGAGCAGTTCTTC.

This clonotype turned up a few times. The chain couples TRBV7-2 to TRBJ2-5, with 7 bases matching TRBD2. Trimming cost V 4 bases and J 4 bases; bases outside gene matches: 12. The germline CDR1 and CDR2 sequences are SGHTA and FQGNSA. CDR3 length: 16 residues. CDR3 coding DNA: TGTGCCAGCAGCTCTCGATGGGGGGGGACTCTAGAGACCCAGTACTTC. It yields the protein CASSSRWGGTLETQYF.

The chain recombines TRBV5-1 with TRBJ2-5; TRBD1 matches 7 bases. The length of the CDR3 is 17 residues. Looked up from germline, CDR1 is SGHRS and CDR2 is YFSETQ. The junction had 18 bases not matched to a gene; V was cut back by 6 bases and J by 4 bases. The CDR3 DNA follows: TGCGCCAGCAATCTGGGCAGGGGGATTTCAGCATTAGAGACCCAGTACTTC. Encoded protein: CASNLGRGISALETQYF.

This CDR3 reads CAISEQDGLEAFF. The CDR3 DNA sequence: TGTGCCATCAGTGAGCAGGACGGATTAGAAGCTTTCTTT. The J gene is TRBJ1-1, the V gene TRBV10-3; no reliable D call. V was trimmed by 2 bases and J by 8 bases, leaving 12 bases between them. This CDR3 comprises 13 residues. Germline CDR1 and CDR2: ENHRY and SYGVKD.

This clonotype appeared a few times. For the CDR3, the DNA is TGTGCCAGCAGCTCCTTTTCTAGCGGCTACTACGAGCAGTACTTC. Protein: CASSSFSSGYYEQYF. The J gene is TRBJ2-7, the V gene TRBV5-5; 7 bases line up with TRBD2. Germline V gene sequence: CDR1 SGHKS, CDR2 YYEKEE (reference sequence). This CDR3 spans 15 amino acids. V gave up 3 bases and J gave up 3 bases; unmatched junction bases: 9.

The J gene is TRBJ2-7, the V gene TRBV7-6; TRBD2 matches 8 bases. Germline CDR1 and CDR2: SGHVS and FNYEAQ. There are 13 residues in the CDR3. With V trimmed by 5 bases and J by 4 bases, 4 bases remained unmatched. The CDR3 region is CASSDREGYEQYF. CDR3 sequence (DNA): TGTGCCAGCAGCGATCGGGAGGGGTACGAGCAGTACTTC.

The chain recombines TRBV27 with TRBJ2-7, with D possibly being TRBD1 (6 bases). This CDR3 has 15 residues. The germline V gene encodes CDR1 MNHEY and CDR2 SMNVEV (reference sequence). Between the trimmed V and J ends, which lost 0 bases and 3 bases, there was a span of 12 bases. The CDR3 region is CASSLSGQTFYEQYF. The CDR3 DNA follows: TGTGCCAGCAGTTTATCCGGACAGACTTTCTACGAGCAGTACTTC.

This chain connects TRBV9 to TRBJ2-3; D possibly matches TRBD1 or TRBD2 (7 bases each). CDR1 and CDR2 (germline): SGDLS, YYNGEE. This CDR3 comprises 16 residues. V gave up 0 bases and J gave up 1 base, with 12 bases separating them. CDR3 DNA sequence: TGTGCCAGCAGCGTAGGGGCAGGGGGGGGCACAGATACGCAGTATTTT. Translated: CASSVGAGGGTDTQYF.